Listed here are 20 T cell receptor beta chains from one sample, sequenced in a study of shared clonotypes between healthy human individuals (dated by TCRdb to 2020 to 2021). The protocol used for the library was the immunoSEQ multiplex PCR assay. Here the immuneACCESS table is served through TCRdb, limited to in-frame sequences with V and J called. Missing clones are a known gap in these copies; in checked studies unresolved V genes cover under half, and the rest lacks a known reason. A total of more than 1 million clones appear in this sample, roughly 74% of them only once. The ten largest clonotypes hold around 0.47% of the sample. Sequencing was carried out using memory CD4+ T cells from PBMCs. The label giving this sample's cell subset or site can be read as: CD45RA-negative fraction. The receptors were sampled from a man aged 18-30 years in good health. Some clones in this sample may be carry-over from other donors' samples.

A word on this clone: The same CDR3 can be traced to other DNA sequences in this sample. This sequence joins TRBV7-2 and TRBJ1-1; D is unclear. This CDR3 spans 14 amino acids. From germline, CDR1 is SGHTA and CDR2 FQGNSA. Trimming took off 1 base at V and 0 bases at J, with 6 bases between the two ends. The CDR3 DNA follows: TGTGCCAGCAGCTTAGGTCGGATGAACACTGAAGCTTTCTTT. This sequence encodes CASSLGRMNTEAFF.

The gene calls are TRBV19 and TRBJ2-3, with a tentative D call TRBD1 (6 bases). Germline CDR1 is LNHDA and CDR2 is SQIVND (reference sequence). CDR3 length: 16 amino acids. V was cut by 5 bases and J by 3 bases, with 18 bases left in between. The CDR3 loop reads CASSPTGTRGTDTQYF. The DNA for the CDR3 is TGTGCCAGTAGTCCCACCGGGACACGGGGTACAGATACGCAGTATTTT. Supplemented by reference TRBV19 and TRBJ2-3, the full variable domain reads DGGITQSPKYLFRKEGQNVTLSCEQNLNHDAMYWYRQDPGQGLRLIYYSQIVNDFQKGDIAEGYSVSREKKESFPLTVTSAQKNPTAFYLCASSPTGTRGTDTQYFGPGTRLTVL.

The rearrangement links TRBV5-4 to TRBJ2-1; D is ambiguous. The germline gives CDR1 SGHNT, CDR2 YYREEE (reference sequence). Trimming pared 0 bases from V and 4 bases from J, leaving 5 bases between. This CDR3 spans 13 amino acids. As DNA, the CDR3 is TGTGCCAGCAGCTTGGCCAAATACAATGAGCAGTTCTTC. Residues: CASSLAKYNEQFF.

The CDR3 region is CASSRTGDLLENIQYF. In DNA form, the CDR3 reads TGTGCCAGCAGCCGGACAGGGGATTTGTTGGAAAACATTCAGTACTTC. The chain links TRBV5-6 to TRBJ2-4, with 9 bases that match TRBD1. The V segment lost 4 bases and the J segment 5 bases; nucleotides outside the gene matches: 10. Germline CDR1 SGHDT, CDR2 YYEEEE. CDR3 length: 16 amino acids.

This chain links TRBV5-4 with TRBJ2-7; D might be TRBD2 (6 bases). V was cut by 4 bases and J by 6 bases, with 8 bases left in between. Per germline, CDR1 SGHNT and CDR2 YYREEE (reference sequence). This CDR3 comprises 11 residues. The CDR3 DNA sequence: TGTGCCAGCAGCCTTAGCGGCGAGCAGTACTTC. Translated, it gives CASSLSGEQYF.

The chain recombines TRBV5-8 with TRBJ2-3, with TRBD2 identical over 7 bases. This CDR3 is 16 amino acids long. Germline-derived CDR1 and CDR2 are SGHTS and YDEGEE. Germline trimming cut 3 bases from V and 6 bases from J; bases unmatched to any gene: 13. The chain's CDR3 is CASSSGRGEGRDTQYF. DNA for the CDR3: TGTGCCAGCAGCTCGGGTCGAGGGGAGGGTAGGGATACGCAGTATTTT.

The chain is built from TRBV18 and TRBJ2-5; D gene ambiguous. There are 14 residues in the CDR3. The ends were cut back, 6 bases at V and 2 bases at J, with 13 bases in the middle. Germline V gene sequence: CDR1 KGHSH, CDR2 LQKENI. The CDR3 sequence is CASSPDTVQETQYF. CDR3 sequence (DNA): TGTGCCAGCTCTCCCGACACAGTTCAAGAGACCCAGTACTTC.

V and J are TRBV4-2 and TRBJ2-3; tentative D call: TRBD2 (6 bases). CDR3 size: 16 residues. The germline CDR1 and CDR2 sequences are LGHNA and YNFKEQ. V shed 4 bases and J shed 9 bases, with 23 bases lying between them. The CDR3 region is CASSPRQLGGRRTQYF. For the CDR3, the DNA is TGTGCCAGCAGCCCCCGCCAGCTGGGAGGCAGGAGGACGCAGTATTTT.

The V call is TRBV7-3, the J call TRBJ2-2; D remains unclear. The germline V and J ends were trimmed by 2 bases and 0 bases, with 19 bases remaining between them. Germline-derived CDR1 and CDR2 are SGHTA and FQGTGA. The CDR3 loop spans 19 amino acids. CDR3 sequence reads: CASSLFAVGPSPNTGELFF. CDR3 coding DNA: TGTGCCAGCAGCTTATTCGCCGTCGGGCCCAGCCCGAACACCGGGGAGCTGTTTTTT.

This clone was picked up a small number of times. Its ends do not fully match the called genes, so a read error is possible. The gene calls are TRBV28 and TRBJ2-3; 16 bases line up with TRBD2. CDR1 is MDHEN and CDR2 is SYDVKM in the germline V gene. CDR3 size: 15 residues. In DNA, the CDR3 is TGCGGGACTAGCGGGAGGGCCCCTCGCACAGATACGCAGTATTTT. It yields the protein CGTSGRAPRTDTQYF.

This clone has only a few counts. CDR3 in amino acids: CASSSTGLNTEAFF. The DNA of the CDR3 is TGTGCCAGCAGCTCGACAGGGCTGAACACTGAAGCTTTCTTT. The rearrangement joins TRBV5-4 to TRBJ1-1; 7 bases align to TRBD1. Trimming cost V 3 bases and J 0 bases; bases outside gene matches: 2. Germline V lookup: CDR1 SGHNT, CDR2 YYREEE (reference sequence). The CDR3 spans 14 residues. Combining the CDR3 with reference TRBV5-4 and TRBJ1-1 gives the whole variable domain ETGVTQSPTHLIKTRGQQVTLRCSSQSGHNTVSWYQQALGQGPQFIFQYYREEENGRGNFPPRFSGLQFPNYSSELNVNALELDDSALYLCASSSTGLNTEAFFGQGTRLTVV.

The rearrangement joins TRBV7-6 to TRBJ2-1; a weak D match, TRBD1 (6 bases). The CDR3 is 13 amino acids. The germline gives CDR1 SGHVS, CDR2 FNYEAQ. V was shortened by 2 bases and J by 8 bases, with 10 bases between the two germline ends. CDR3 coding DNA: TGTGCCAGCAGCTTAAACAGGGTCTATGAGCAGTTCTTC. Protein product: CASSLNRVYEQFF.

The genes are TRBV20-1 and TRBJ1-1, with unresolved D. There are 10 residues in the CDR3. V was shortened by 2 bases and J by 8 bases, with 6 bases between the two germline ends. The germline gives CDR1 DFQATT, CDR2 SNEGSKA (reference sequence). CDR3 loop: CSARRAEAFF. Written as DNA, the CDR3 is TGCAGTGCTAGAAGGGCCGAAGCTTTCTTT.

The chain employs TRBV19 and TRBJ1-2; a weak D match, TRBD1 (5 bases). Per germline, CDR1 LNHDA and CDR2 SQIVND (reference sequence). Trimming stripped 7 bases from V and 0 bases from J, with 12 bases between. CDR3 length: 14 amino acids. This chain's CDR3 is CASTPGRSNYGYTF. In DNA form, the CDR3 reads TGTGCCAGTACTCCGGGACGATCTAACTATGGCTACACCTTC.

This chain joins TRBV7-9 and TRBJ2-1; D uncertain. CDR1 is SEHNR, CDR2 FQNEAQ, per germline (reference sequence). This CDR3 spans 14 amino acids. V lost 1 base to trimming and J lost 4 bases, with 8 bases between them. CDR3 sequence reads: CASSLDGQYNEQFF. CDR3 sequence (DNA): TGTGCCAGCAGCTTAGACGGGCAGTACAATGAGCAGTTCTTC.

The genes are TRBV5-6 and TRBJ1-4; 12 bases fit TRBD1. With 6 bases clipped from V and 3 bases from J, the junction kept 12 bases outside the gene matches. The germline gives CDR1 SGHDT, CDR2 YYEEEE. The CDR3 is 18 amino acids. CDR3 amino acids: CASNTGGDRGQANEKLFF. CDR3 DNA sequence: TGTGCCAGCAACACCGGCGGGGACAGGGGGCAGGCTAATGAAAAACTGTTTTTT.

This rearrangement joins TRBV20-1 to TRBJ2-7, with unresolved D. V lost 3 bases and J lost 7, with 7 bases in between. This CDR3 contains 10 residues. Looked up from germline, CDR1 is DFQATT and CDR2 is SNEGSKA (reference sequence). The CDR3 sequence: CSASKGEQYF. The CDR3 nucleotides are TGCAGTGCTAGCAAAGGGGAGCAGTACTTC.

This clone came up once. The V gene is TRBV7-9, the J gene TRBJ2-3; 8 nucleotides line up with TRBD2. CDR1 and CDR2 (germline): SEHNR, FQNEAQ (reference sequence). The CDR3 runs 14 residues. V lost 10 bases to trimming and J lost 2 bases; unmatched junction nucleotides: 8. CDR3 nucleotide sequence: TGTGCCACATATAGCGGGAAGGTCACAGATACGCAGTATTTT. Protein sequence: CATYSGKVTDTQYF.

V gene TRBV5-5 combines with J gene TRBJ2-1, with TRBD2 matching 8 bases. Germline V lookup: CDR1 SGHKS, CDR2 YYEKEE (reference sequence). The J segment lost 3 bases and the V segment lost 1 base, leaving 3 bases of the junction unmatched. The CDR3 has 15 residues. DNA for the CDR3: TGTGCCAGCAGCTTGACTAGCGGAGACTACAATGAGCAGTTCTTC. This translates into CASSLTSGDYNEQFF.

The J gene is TRBJ1-2, the V gene TRBV11-2, with D possibly TRBD1 on 6 matching bases. This CDR3 spans 17 amino acids. Germline V CDR1 and CDR2: SGHAT, FQNNGV. Trimming took 4 bases from V and 0 from J, leaving 18 bases between them. The CDR3: CASSSPRDKVPNYGYTF. The CDR3 DNA sequence: TGTGCCAGCAGCTCTCCCCGGGACAAAGTTCCTAACTATGGCTACACCTTC.